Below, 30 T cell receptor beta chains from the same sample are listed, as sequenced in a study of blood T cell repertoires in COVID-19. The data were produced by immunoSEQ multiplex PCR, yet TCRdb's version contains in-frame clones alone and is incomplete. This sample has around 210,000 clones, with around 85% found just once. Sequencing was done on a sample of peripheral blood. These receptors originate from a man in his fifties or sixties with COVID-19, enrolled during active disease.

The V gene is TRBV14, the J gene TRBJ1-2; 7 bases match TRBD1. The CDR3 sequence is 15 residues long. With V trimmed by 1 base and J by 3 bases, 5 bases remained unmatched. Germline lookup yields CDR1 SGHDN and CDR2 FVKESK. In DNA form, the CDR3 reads TGTGCCAGCAGCCAAGTTCGGACAGGCTACTATGGCTACACCTTC. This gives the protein CASSQVRTGYYGYTF.

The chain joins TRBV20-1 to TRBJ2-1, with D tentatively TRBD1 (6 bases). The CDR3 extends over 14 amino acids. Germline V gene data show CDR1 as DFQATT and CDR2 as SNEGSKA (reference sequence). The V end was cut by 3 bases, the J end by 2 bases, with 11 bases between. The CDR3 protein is CSASTGSPYNEQFF. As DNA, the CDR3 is TGCAGTGCTAGTACAGGGAGTCCCTACAATGAGCAGTTCTTC.

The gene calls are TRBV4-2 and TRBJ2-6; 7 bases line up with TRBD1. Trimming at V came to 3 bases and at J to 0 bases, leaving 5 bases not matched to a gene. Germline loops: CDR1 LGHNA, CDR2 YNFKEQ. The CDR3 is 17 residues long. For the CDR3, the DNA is TGTGCCAGCAGCCAGGGTCCAGGGGGCTCTGGGGCCAACGTCCTGACTTTC. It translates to CASSQGPGGSGANVLTF.

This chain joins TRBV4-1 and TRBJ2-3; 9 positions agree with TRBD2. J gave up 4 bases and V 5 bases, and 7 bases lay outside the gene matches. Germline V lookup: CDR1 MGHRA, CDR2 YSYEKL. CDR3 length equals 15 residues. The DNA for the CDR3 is TGCGCCAGCAGCTATTCCATAGCGGGGGCAGATACGCAGTATTTT. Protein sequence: CASSYSIAGADTQYF.

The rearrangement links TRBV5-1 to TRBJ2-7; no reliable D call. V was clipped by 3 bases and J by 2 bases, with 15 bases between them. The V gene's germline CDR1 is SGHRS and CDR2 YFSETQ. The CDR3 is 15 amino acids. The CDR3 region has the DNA TGCGCCAGCAGCTCCTGGGTGCACGGAGCCTACGAGCAGTACTTC. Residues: CASSSWVHGAYEQYF. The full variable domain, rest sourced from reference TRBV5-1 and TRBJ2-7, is KAGVTQTPRYLIKTRGQQVTLSCSPISGHRSVSWYQQTPGQGLQFLFEYFSETQRNKGNFPGRFSGRQFSNSRSEMNVSTLELGDSALYLCASSSWVHGAYEQYFGPGTRLTVT.

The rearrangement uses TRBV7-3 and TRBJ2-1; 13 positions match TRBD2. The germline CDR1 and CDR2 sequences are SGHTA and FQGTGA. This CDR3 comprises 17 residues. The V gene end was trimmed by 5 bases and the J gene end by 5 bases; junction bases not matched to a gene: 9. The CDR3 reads CASSLTRTSGGDNEQFF. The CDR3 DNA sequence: TGTGCCAGCAGCCTGACCCGGACTAGCGGGGGCGACAATGAGCAGTTCTTC. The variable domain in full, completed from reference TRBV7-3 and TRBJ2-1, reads GAGVSQTPSNKVTEKGKYVELRCDPISGHTALYWYRQSLGQGPEFLIYFQGTGAADDSGLPNDRFFAVRPEGSVSTLKIQRTERGDSAVYLCASSLTRTSGGDNEQFFGPGTRLTVL.

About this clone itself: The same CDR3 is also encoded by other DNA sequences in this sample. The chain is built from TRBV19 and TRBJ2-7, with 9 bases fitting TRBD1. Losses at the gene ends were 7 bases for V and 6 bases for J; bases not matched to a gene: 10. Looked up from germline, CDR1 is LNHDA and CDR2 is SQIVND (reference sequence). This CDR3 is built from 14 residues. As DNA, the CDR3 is TGTGCCAGTACCCCGGGACAGGGTCTTAGCGAGCAGTACTTC. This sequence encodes CASTPGQGLSEQYF.

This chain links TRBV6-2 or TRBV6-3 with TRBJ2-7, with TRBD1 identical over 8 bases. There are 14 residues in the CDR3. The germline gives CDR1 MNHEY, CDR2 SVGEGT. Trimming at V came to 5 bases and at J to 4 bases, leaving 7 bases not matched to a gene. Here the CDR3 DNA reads TGTGCCAGCAGTCTCCGGGACAGGCAGTACGAGCAGTACTTC. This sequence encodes CASSLRDRQYEQYF.

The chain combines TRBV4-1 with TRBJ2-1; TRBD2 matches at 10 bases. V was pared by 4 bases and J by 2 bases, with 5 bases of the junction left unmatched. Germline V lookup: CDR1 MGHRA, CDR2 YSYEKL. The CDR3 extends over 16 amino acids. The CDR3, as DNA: TGCGCCAGCAGCCTTCCCCTAGCGGGGGCCTACAATGAGCAGTTCTTC. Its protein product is CASSLPLAGAYNEQFF.

CDR3 DNA: TGTGCCATAGGACAGGGACCTAATTCACCCCTCCACTTT. It is translated as CAIGQGPNSPLHF. The gene calls are TRBV2 and TRBJ1-6, with 8 nucleotides matching TRBD1. Germline assignment: CDR1 SNHLY and CDR2 FYNNEI. J lost 6 bases, V lost 10 bases, and 5 bases had no gene match. The CDR3 contains 13 residues.

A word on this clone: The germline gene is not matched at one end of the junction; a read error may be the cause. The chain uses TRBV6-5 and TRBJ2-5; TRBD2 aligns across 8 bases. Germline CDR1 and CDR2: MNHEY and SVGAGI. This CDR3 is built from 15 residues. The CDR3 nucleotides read TGTGCCAGCAGTTACTTAGCGGGGCAACAAGGGACCCAGTACTTC. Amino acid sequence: CASSYLAGQQGTQYF.

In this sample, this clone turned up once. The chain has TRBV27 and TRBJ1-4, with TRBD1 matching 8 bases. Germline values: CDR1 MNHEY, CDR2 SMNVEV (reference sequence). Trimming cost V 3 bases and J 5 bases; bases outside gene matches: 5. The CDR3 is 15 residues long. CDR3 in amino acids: CASSFTGGWNEKLFF. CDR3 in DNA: TGTGCCAGCAGTTTCACAGGGGGATGGAATGAAAAACTGTTTTTT.

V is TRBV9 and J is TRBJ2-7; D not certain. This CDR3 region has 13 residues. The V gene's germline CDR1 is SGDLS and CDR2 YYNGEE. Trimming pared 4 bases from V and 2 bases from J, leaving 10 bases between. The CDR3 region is CASSLRLTYEQYF. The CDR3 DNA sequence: TGTGCCAGCAGCTTACGACTTACCTACGAGCAGTACTTC.

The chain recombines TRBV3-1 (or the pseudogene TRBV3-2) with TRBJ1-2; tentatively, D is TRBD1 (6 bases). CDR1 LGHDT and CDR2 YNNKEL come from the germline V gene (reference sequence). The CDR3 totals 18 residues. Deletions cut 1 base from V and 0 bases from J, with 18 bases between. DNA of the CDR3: TGTGCCAGCAGCCAAGTTCTTCTTGGGGGCGTAGCTAACTATGGCTACACCTTC. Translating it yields CASSQVLLGGVANYGYTF.

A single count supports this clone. CDR3 protein: CASSQDIPRDIVYEQYF. Here the CDR3 DNA reads TGCGCCAGCAGCCAAGATATCCCTCGGGACATAGTCTACGAGCAGTACTTC. The rearrangement joins TRBV4-1 to TRBJ2-7; tentatively, D is TRBD1 (6 bases). Germline CDR1 MGHRA, CDR2 YSYEKL. V lost 0 bases and J lost 3, with 18 bases in between. This CDR3 region has 17 residues.

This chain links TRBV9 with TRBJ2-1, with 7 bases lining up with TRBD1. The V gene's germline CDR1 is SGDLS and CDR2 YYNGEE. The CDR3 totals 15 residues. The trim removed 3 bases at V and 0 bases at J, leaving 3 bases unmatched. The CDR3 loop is CASSAGGSSYNEQFF. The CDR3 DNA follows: TGTGCCAGCAGCGCAGGGGGAAGCTCCTACAATGAGCAGTTCTTC.

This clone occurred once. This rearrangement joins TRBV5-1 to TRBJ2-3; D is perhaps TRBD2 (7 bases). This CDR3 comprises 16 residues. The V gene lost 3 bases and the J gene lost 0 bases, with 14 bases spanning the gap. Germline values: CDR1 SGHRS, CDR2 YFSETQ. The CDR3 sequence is CASSWGGPLSTDTQYF. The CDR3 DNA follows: TGCGCCAGCAGCTGGGGGGGCCCCTTAAGCACAGATACGCAGTATTTT.

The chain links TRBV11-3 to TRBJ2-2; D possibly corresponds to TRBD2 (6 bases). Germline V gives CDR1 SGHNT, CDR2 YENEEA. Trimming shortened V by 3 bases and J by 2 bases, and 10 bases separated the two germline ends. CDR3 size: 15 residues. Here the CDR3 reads CASSLEGLNTGELFF. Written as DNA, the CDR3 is TGTGCCAGCAGCTTGGAAGGACTAAACACCGGGGAGCTGTTTTTT.

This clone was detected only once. As DNA, the CDR3 is TGTGCCAGCAGCTTAGGAGCATTTAACTCCTACGAGCAGTACTTC. This encodes CASSLGAFNSYEQYF. This sequence joins TRBV11-2 and TRBJ2-7; no clear D gene. Trimming took 1 base from V and 0 from J, leaving 10 bases between them. The germline gives CDR1 SGHAT, CDR2 FQNNGV. The CDR3 consists of 15 residues.

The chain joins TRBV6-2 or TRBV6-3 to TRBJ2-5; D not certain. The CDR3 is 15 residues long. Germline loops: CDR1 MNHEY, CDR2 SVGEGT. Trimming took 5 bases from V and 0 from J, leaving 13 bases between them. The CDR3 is CASSPGSFHQETQYF. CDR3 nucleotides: TGTGCCAGCAGTCCCGGGTCATTCCACCAAGAGACCCAGTACTTC.

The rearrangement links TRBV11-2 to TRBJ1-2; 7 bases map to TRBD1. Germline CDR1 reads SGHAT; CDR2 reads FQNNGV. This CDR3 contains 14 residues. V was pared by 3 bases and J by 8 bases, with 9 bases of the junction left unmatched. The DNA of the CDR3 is TGTGCCAGCAGCTTCGGACAGGCCTCCTTGGGCTACACCTTC. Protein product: CASSFGQASLGYTF.

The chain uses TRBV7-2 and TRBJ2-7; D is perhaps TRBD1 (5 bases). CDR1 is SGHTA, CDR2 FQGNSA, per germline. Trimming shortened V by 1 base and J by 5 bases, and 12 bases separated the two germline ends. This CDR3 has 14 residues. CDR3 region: CASSLEGYYHEQYF. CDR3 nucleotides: TGTGCCAGCAGCTTAGAGGGGTACTATCACGAGCAGTACTTC.

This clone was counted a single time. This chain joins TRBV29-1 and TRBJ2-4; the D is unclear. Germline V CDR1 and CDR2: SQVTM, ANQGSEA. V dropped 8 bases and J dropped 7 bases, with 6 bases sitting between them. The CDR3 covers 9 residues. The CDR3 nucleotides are TGCAGCCTCTTTAACATTCAGTACTTC. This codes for CSLFNIQYF.

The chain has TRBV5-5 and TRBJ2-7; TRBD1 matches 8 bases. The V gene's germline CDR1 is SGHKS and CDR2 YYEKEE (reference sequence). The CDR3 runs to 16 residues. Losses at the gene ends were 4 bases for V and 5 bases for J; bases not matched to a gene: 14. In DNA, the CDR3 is TGTGCCAGCAGCCCGGGGGCTGGTCAGGGGGCCCACGAGCAGTACTTC. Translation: CASSPGAGQGAHEQYF.

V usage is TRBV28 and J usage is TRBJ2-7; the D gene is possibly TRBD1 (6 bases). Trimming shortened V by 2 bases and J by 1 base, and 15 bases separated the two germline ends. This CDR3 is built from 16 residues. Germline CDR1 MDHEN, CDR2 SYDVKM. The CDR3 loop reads CASSLVQVDRSYEQYF. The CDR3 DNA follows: TGTGCCAGCAGTTTAGTTCAAGTGGACAGATCCTACGAGCAGTACTTC.

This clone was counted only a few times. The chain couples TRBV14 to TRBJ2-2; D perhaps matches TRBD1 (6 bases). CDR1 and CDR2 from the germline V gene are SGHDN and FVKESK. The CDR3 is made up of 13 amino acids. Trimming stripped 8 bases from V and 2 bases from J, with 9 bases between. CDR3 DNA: TGTGCCAGCGCACAGGGAAACACCGGGGAGCTGTTTTTT. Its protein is CASAQGNTGELFF.

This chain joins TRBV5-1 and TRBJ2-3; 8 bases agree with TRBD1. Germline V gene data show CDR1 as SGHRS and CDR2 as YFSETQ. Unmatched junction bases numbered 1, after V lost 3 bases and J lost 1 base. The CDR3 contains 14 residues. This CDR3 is CASSWGQGTDTQYF. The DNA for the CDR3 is TGCGCCAGCAGCTGGGGACAGGGCACAGATACGCAGTATTTT.

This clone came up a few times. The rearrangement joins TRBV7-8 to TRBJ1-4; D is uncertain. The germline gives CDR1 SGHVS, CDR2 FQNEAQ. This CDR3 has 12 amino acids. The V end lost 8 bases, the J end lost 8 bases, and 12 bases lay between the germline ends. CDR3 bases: TGTGCCAGCGGGCAGGCAGCCGAAAAACTGTTTTTT. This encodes CASGQAAEKLFF.

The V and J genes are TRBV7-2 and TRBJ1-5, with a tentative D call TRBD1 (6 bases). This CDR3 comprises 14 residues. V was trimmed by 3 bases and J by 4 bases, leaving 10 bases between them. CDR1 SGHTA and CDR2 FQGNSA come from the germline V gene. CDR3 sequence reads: CASSLDSLNQPQHF. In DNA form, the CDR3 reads TGTGCCAGCAGCTTGGACAGCCTTAATCAGCCCCAGCATTTT.

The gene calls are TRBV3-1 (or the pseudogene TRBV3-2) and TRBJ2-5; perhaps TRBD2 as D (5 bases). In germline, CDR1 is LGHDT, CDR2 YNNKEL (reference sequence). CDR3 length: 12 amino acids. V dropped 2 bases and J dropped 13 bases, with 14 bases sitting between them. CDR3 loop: CASSQSPGSGYF. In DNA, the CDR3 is TGTGCCAGCAGCCAATCCCCGGGGTCGGGGTACTTC.